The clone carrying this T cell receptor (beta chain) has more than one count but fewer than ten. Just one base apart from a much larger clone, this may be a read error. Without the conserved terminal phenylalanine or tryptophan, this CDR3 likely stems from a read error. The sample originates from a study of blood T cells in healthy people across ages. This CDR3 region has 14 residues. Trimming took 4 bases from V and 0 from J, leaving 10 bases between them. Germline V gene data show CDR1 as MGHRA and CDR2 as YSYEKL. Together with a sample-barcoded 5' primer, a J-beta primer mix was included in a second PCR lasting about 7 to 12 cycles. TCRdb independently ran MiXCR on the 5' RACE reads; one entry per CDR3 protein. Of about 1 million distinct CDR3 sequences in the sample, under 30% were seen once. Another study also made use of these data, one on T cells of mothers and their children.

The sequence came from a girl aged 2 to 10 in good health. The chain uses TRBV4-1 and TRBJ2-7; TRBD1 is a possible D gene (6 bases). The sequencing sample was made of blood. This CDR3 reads CASSRTVDSYEQYL. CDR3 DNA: TGCGCCAGCAGCCGGACAGTAGACTCCTACGAGCAGTACCTC.